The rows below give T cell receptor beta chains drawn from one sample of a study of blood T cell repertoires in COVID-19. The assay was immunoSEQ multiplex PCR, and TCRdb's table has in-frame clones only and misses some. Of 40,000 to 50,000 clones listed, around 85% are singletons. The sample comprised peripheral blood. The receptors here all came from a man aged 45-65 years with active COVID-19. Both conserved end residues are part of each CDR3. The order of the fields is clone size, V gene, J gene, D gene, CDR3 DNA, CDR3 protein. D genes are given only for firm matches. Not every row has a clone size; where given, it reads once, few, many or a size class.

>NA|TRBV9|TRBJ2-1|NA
TGTGCCAGCAGCATGCACTACTACAATGAGCAGTTCTTC
CASSMHYYNEQFF
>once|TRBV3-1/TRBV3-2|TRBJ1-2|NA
TGTGCCAGCAGGACAAATCCAGGGGATGGCTACACCTTC
CASRTNPGDGYTF
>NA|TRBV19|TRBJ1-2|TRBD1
TGTGCCAGTAAGCCGACAGGGGTCAACTATGGCTACACCTTC
CASKPTGVNYGYTF
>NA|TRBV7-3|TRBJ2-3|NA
TGTGCCAGCAGCGCGGCGGGCCCAGATACGCAGTATTTT
CASSAAGPDTQYF
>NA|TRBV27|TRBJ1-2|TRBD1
TGTGCCAGCAGTTTATCCTTCGTCGGGACAGTTTATGGCTACACCTTC
CASSLSFVGTVYGYTF
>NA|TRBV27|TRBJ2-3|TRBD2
TGTGCCAGCAGTTTGCTGGCTAGCGGGGCCCGGCTTTCAGATACGCAGTATTTT
CASSLLASGARLSDTQYF
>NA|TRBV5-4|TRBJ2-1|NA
TGTGCCAGCAGCCAAATAGGGGAGGTCAATGAGCAGTTCTTC
CASSQIGEVNEQFF
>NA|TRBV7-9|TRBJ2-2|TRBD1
TGTGCCAGCAGCCCGAATACCGGGACAGGGAGCACCGGGGAGCTGTTTTTT
CASSPNTGTGSTGELFF
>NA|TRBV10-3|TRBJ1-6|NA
TGTGCCATCAGTCGACGACCGGACACTGGGGTTTCACCCCTCCACTTT
CAISRRPDTGVSPLHF
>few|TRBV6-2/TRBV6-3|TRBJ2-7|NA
TGTGCCAGCAGTCAGACTACTTGGCAGTACTTC
CASSQTTWQYF
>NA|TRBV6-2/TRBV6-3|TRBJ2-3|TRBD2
TGTGCCAGCAGTTACTTGGGAGCGGGGGGGCAAGATACGCAGTATTTT
CASSYLGAGGQDTQYF
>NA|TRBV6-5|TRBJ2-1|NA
TGTGCCAGCAGTTACTCGATTGGTGACAGGACTGAGCAGTTCTTC
CASSYSIGDRTEQFF
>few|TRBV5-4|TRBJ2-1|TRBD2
TGTGCCAGCAGCTACCTACTAGCGGGGGGCTTCAATGAGCAGTTCTTC
CASSYLLAGGFNEQFF